This TCR beta chain was documented in a study of blood T cells in healthy people across ages. From germline, CDR1 is SEHNR and CDR2 FQNEAQ (reference sequence). V shed 0 bases, J shed 8 bases, and the junction held 5 bases outside the gene matches. This CDR3 region has 15 residues. A J-beta primer mix and a sample-barcoded 5' primer were used in a second PCR of about 7 to 11 cycles. Each sample yielded at least 3 million CDR3-containing paired-end reads. A single record per CDR3 protein comes from TCRdb applying MiXCR to the 5' RACE reads. The sample includes about 680,000 distinct CDR3 sequences, 49% of them seen just once. Donors ranged from 6 to 90 years old and were healthy Caucasians in Russia.

The TCR originated in a woman aged 60-75 years in good health. Sequences were obtained from blood. V gene TRBV7-9 combines with J gene TRBJ2-5; TRBD2 matches 11 bases. The DNA for the CDR3 is TGTGCCAGCAGCTTAGCCCTAGCGGGAGGCCCCACCCAGTACTTC. It is translated as CASSLALAGGPTQYF.